This T cell receptor (beta chain) was found in a study of T cell repertoires in cytomegalovirus infection. Study-wide context: Based on public TCR beta signatures, there were indications of CMV infection and of a matching HLA type. Study observations and caveats: Cumulative frequency of public TCR beta families picked out carriers of CMV plus the relevant HLA.

Via MiXCR, TCRdb re-called the reads, giving one row per CDR3 protein. Among approximately 160,000 distinct CDR3 sequences listed, over 15% were seen once. About this clonotype itself: What it binds is unknown.

Germline assignment: CDR1 MDHEN and CDR2 SYDVKM. Germline trimming cut 1 base from V and 3 bases from J; bases unmatched to any gene: 10. The CDR3 spans 18 residues. The clonotype originates from a human donor in good health (CMV status not recorded). Some clones in this sample may be carry-over from other donors' samples. The chain has TRBV28 and TRBJ2-7; 12 nucleotides match TRBD2. The sample taken for sequencing was CD8+ T cells from PBMCs. The CDR3 nucleotides are TGTGCCAGCAGTTTATCTCTAGCGGGAGGGAAGAGGGGCTACGAGCAGTACTTC. It codes for CASSLSLAGGKRGYEQYF. Full variable domain (missing parts from reference TRBV28 and TRBJ2-7): DVKVTQSSRYLVKRTGEKVFLECVQDMDHENMFWYRQDPGLGLRLIYFSYDVKMKEKGDIPEGYSVSREKKERFSLILESASTNQTSMYLCASSLSLAGGKRGYEQYFGPGTRLTVT.